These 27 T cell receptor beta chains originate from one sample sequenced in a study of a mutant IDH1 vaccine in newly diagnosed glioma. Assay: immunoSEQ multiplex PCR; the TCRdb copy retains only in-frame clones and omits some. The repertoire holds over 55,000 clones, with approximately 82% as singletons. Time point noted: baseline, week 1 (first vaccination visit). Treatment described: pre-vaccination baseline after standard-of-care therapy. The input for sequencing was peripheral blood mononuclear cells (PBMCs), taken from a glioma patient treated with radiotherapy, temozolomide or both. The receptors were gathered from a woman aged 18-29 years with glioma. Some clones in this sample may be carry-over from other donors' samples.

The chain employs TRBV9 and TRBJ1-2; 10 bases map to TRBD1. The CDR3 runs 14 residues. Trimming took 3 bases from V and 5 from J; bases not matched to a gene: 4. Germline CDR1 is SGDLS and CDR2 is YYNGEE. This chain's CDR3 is CASSGQGARYGYTF. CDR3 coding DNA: TGTGCCAGCAGCGGACAGGGGGCGCGGTATGGCTACACCTTC. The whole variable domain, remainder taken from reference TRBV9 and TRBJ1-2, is DSGVTQTPKHLITATGQRVTLRCSPRSGDLSVYWYQQSLDQGLQFLIQYYNGEERAKGNILERFSAQQFPDLHSELNLSSLELGDSALYFCASSGQGARYGYTFGSGTRLTVV.

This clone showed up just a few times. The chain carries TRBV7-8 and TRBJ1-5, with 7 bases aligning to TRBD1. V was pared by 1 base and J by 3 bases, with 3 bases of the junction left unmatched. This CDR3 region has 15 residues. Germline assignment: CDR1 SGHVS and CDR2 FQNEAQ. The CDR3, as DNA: TGTGCCAGCAGCTTAGAAGGGGGCATCAATCAGCCCCAGCATTTT. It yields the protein CASSLEGGINQPQHF.

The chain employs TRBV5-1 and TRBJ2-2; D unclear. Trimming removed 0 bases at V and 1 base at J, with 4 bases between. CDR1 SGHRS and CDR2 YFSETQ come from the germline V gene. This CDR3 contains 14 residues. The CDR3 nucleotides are TGCGCCAGCAGCTTGGATTGGAACACCGGGGAGCTGTTTTTT. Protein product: CASSLDWNTGELFF.

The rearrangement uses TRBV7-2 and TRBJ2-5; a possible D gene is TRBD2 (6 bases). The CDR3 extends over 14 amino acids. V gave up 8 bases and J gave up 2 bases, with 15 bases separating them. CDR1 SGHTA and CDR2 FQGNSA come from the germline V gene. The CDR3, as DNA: TGTGCCAGCGCGGGGTGGCCCTATCAAGAGACCCAGTACTTC. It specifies CASAGWPYQETQYF.

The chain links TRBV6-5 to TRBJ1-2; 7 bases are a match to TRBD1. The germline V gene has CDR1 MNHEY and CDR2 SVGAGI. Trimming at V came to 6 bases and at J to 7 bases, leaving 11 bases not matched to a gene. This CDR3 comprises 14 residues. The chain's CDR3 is CASRSSKRGPGYTF. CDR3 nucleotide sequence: TGTGCCAGCAGATCCTCAAAGAGGGGGCCTGGCTACACCTTC.

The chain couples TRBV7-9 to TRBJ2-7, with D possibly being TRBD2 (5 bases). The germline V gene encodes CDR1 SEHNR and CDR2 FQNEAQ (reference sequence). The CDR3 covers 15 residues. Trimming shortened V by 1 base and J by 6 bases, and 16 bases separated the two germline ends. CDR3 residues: CASSLVEPRAGEQYF. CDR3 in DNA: TGTGCCAGCAGCTTAGTAGAGCCGAGGGCCGGCGAGCAGTACTTC.

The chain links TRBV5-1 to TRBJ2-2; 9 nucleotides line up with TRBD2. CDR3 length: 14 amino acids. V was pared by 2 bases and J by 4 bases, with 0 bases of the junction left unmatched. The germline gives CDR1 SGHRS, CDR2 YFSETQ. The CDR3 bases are TGCGCCAGCAGCTTTAGCGGGGGCACCGGGGAGCTGTTTTTT. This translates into CASSFSGGTGELFF.

CDR3 region: CASSLEGPGNTEAFF. The CDR3 DNA sequence: TGCGCCAGCAGCTTGGAGGGCCCTGGGAACACTGAAGCTTTCTTT. The chain combines TRBV5-1 with TRBJ1-1; the D is unclear. The CDR3 runs to 15 residues. Germline CDR1 SGHRS, CDR2 YFSETQ. Between the trimmed V and J ends, which lost 0 bases and 1 base, there was a span of 10 bases.

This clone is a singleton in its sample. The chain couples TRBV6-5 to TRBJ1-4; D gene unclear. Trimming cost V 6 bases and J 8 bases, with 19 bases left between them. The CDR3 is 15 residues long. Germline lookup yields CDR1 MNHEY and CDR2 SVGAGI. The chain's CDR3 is CASRETWQLGEKLFF. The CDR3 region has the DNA TGTGCCAGCAGGGAGACATGGCAGTTGGGGGAAAAACTGTTTTTT.

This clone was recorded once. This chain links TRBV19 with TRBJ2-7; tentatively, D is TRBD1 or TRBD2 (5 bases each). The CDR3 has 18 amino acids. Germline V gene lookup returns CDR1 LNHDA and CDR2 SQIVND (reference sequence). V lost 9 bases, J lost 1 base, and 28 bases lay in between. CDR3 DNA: TGTGCCAGCGACAGTCTGGGGGTTTCCCTACCCGGATCCTACGAGCAGTACTTC. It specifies CASDSLGVSLPGSYEQYF.

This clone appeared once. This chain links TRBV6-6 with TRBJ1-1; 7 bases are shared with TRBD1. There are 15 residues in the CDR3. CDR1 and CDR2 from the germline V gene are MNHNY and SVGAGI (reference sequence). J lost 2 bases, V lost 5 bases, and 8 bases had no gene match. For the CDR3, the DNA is TGTGCCAGCAGTGCACGACAGGGAGGAAACACTGAAGCTTTCTTT. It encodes CASSARQGGNTEAFF.

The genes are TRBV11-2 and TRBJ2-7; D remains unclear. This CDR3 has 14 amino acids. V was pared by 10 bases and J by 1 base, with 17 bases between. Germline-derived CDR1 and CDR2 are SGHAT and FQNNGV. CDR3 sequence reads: CATLGRPPSYEQYF. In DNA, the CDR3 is TGTGCCACTTTAGGTCGGCCTCCGTCCTACGAGCAGTACTTC.

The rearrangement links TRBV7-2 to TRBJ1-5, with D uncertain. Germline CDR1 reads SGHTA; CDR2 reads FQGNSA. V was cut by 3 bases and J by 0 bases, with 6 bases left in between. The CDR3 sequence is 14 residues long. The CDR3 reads CASSFGPSNQPQHF. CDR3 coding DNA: TGTGCCAGCAGCTTCGGGCCTAGCAATCAGCCCCAGCATTTT.

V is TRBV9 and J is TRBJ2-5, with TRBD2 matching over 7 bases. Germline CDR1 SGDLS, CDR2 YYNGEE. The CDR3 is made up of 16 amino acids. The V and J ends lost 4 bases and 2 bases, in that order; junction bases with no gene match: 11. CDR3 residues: CASSPWRGGYQETQYF. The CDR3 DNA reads TGTGCCAGCAGCCCCTGGAGGGGAGGGTATCAAGAGACCCAGTACTTC.

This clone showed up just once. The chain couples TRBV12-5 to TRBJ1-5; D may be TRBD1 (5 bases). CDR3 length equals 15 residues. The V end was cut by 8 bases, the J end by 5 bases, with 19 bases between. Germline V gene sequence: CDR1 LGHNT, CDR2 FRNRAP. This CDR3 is CASLIAGHGYQPQHF. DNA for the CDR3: TGTGCTAGTTTAATAGCGGGGCATGGGTATCAGCCCCAGCATTTT.

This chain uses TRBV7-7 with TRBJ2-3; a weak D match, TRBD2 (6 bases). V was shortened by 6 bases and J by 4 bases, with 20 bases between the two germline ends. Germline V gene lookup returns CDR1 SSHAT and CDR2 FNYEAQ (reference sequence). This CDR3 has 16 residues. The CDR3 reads CASSQGGILGADTQYF. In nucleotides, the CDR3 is TGTGCCAGCAGTCAGGGAGGAATCCTAGGTGCAGATACGCAGTATTTT.

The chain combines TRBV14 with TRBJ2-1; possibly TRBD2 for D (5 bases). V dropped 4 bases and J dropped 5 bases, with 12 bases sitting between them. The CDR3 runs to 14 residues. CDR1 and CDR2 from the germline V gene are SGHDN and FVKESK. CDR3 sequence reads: CASSPRVWDNEQFF. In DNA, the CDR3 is TGTGCCAGCAGCCCGAGGGTGTGGGACAATGAGCAGTTCTTC.

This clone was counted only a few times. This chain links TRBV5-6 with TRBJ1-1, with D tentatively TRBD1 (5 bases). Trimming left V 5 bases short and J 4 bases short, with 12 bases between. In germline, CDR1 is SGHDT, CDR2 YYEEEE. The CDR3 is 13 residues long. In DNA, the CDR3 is TGTGCCAGCAGAAGGGGAAAGAGCACTGAAGCTTTCTTT. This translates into CASRRGKSTEAFF.

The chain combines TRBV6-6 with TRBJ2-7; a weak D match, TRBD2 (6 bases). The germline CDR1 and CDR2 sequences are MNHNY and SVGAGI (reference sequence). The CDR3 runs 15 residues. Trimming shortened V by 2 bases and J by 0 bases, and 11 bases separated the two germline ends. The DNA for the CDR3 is TGTGCCAGCAGTTACACCCGGGACTTCTCCTACGAGCAGTACTTC. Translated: CASSYTRDFSYEQYF.

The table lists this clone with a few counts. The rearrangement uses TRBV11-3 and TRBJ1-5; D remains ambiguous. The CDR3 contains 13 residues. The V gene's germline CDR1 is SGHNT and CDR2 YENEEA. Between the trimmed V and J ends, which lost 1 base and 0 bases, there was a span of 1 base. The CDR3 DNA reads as TGTGCCAGCAGCTTAGCTAGCAATCAGCCCCAGCATTTT. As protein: CASSLASNQPQHF.

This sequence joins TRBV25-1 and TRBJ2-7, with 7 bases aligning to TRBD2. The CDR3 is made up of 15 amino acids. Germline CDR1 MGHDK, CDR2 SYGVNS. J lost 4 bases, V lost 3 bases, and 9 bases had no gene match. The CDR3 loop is CASSEPREVGYEQYF. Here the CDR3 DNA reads TGTGCCAGCAGTGAGCCCCGGGAGGTGGGTTACGAGCAGTACTTC.

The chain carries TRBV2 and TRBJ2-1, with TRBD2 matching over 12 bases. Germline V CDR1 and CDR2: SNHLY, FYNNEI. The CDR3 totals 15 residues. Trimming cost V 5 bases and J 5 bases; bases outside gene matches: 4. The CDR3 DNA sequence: TGTGCCAGCAGTTTCCTAGCGGGGGGGAACAATGAGCAGTTCTTC. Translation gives CASSFLAGGNNEQFF.

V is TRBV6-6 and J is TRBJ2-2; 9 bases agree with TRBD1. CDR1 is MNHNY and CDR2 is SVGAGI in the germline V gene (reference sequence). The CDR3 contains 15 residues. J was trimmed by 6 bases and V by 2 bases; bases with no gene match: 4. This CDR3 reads CASSYLGTGPGELFF. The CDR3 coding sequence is TGTGCCAGCAGTTACCTCGGGACAGGGCCCGGGGAGCTGTTTTTT.

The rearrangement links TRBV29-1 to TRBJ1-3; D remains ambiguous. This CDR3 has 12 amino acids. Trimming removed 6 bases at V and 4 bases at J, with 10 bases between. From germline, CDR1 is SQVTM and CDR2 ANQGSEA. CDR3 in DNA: TGCAGCGTGGTGGGAAGAGGAAACACCATATATTTT. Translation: CSVVGRGNTIYF.

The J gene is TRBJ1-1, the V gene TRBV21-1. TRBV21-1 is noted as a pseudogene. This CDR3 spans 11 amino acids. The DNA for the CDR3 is TGTGCCAGCACCCCGAGGGGGGGAGCTTTCTTT. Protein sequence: CASTPRGGAFF.

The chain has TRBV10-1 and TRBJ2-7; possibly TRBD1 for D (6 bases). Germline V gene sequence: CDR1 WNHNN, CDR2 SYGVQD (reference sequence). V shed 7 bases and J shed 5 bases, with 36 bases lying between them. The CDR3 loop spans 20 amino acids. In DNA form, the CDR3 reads TGCGCCAGCATCAGAACAGGGTGGGGACCCCCATGCCAGAGTGTCGACGAGCAGTACTTC. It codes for CASIRTGWGPPCQSVDEQYF.

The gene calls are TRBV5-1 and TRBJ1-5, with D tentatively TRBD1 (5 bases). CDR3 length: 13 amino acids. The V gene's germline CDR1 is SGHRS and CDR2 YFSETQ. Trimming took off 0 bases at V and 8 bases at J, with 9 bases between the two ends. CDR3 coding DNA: TGCGCCAGCAGCTTGGCGGGGGTAGAGCCCCAGCATTTT. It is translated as CASSLAGVEPQHF.